These 17 T cell receptor beta chains share one sample of origin, sequenced in a study of CD8+CD57+ T cells in acquired aplastic anemia. Profiles of TCR beta VDJ and CDR3 were generated from a genomic DNA template. TCRdb reanalysed the reads using MiXCR and keeps one entry per CDR3 protein. The table includes some 160,000 distinct CDR3 sequences, around 48% detected once. Sequencing involved patients with CD8+CD57+ cell expansion previously shown by flow cytometry. Specimen: sorted CD4+, CD8+, or CD8+CD57+ T cells (not recorded which) from PBMCs. These receptors originate from a human donor with aplastic anemia.

The count of this clonotype is one. The chain couples TRBV2 to TRBJ1-1; 8 bases fit TRBD1. Germline V gives CDR1 SNHLY, CDR2 FYNNEI. Trimming cost V 1 base and J 4 bases; bases outside gene matches: 2. The CDR3 covers 14 residues. This chain's CDR3 is CASSEVDRGTEAFF. CDR3 DNA sequence: TGTGCCAGCAGTGAAGTCGACAGGGGCACTGAAGCTTTCTTT.

This clonotype has a handful of counts. The chain combines TRBV7-9 with TRBJ1-6; no clear D gene. CDR3 size: 13 residues. Germline V gene data show CDR1 as SEHNR and CDR2 as FQNEAQ (reference sequence). Trimming removed 5 bases at V and 6 bases at J, with 8 bases between. The CDR3 coding sequence is TGTGCCAGCAGCCCTCTCCTTAATTCACCCCTCCACTTT. Translating gives CASSPLLNSPLHF.

This clonotype came up once. Since a much larger clone is just one base distant, this may be a read error. This chain links TRBV30 with TRBJ2-1, with D perhaps matching TRBD2 (6 bases). CDR3 length equals 12 residues. Germline CDR1 and CDR2: GTSNPN and SVGIG (reference sequence). This chain's CDR3 is CAWSVRGDEQLF. CDR3 coding DNA: TGTGCCTGGAGTGTACGCGGGGATGAGCAGCTCTTC.

This clonotype was counted many times. This chain joins TRBV7-9 and TRBJ1-1; D is ambiguous. V shed 7 bases and J shed 3 bases, with 18 bases lying between them. This CDR3 comprises 15 residues. The germline V gene encodes CDR1 SEHNR and CDR2 FQNEAQ (reference sequence). This CDR3 is CASTRSPGRDTEAFF. The CDR3 coding sequence is TGTGCCAGCACCCGGTCCCCGGGTAGGGACACTGAAGCTTTCTTT. Using reference TRBV7-9 and TRBJ1-1 for the parts outside the CDR3, the full variable domain is DTGVSQNPRHKITKRGQNVTFRCDPISEHNRLYWYRQTLGQGPEFLTYFQNEAQLEKSRLLSDRFSAERPKGSFSTLEIQRTEQGDSAMYLCASTRSPGRDTEAFFGQGTRLTVV.

CDR3 nucleotides: TGCGCCAGCAGCCAATATAGCGGGAGCCACGAGCAGTACTTC. Translated: CASSQYSGSHEQYF. The V and J genes are TRBV4-1 and TRBJ2-7; 9 nucleotides align to TRBD2. The ends lost 2 bases at V and 5 bases at J; junction bases unmatched: 4. CDR1 is MGHRA, CDR2 YSYEKL, per germline. This CDR3 region has 14 residues.

Only a few counts were recorded for this clonotype. The genes are TRBV25-1 and TRBJ1-2, with 7 bases lining up with TRBD1. The V segment lost 7 bases and the J segment 8 bases; nucleotides outside the gene matches: 7. Germline V gene sequence: CDR1 MGHDK, CDR2 SYGVNS. The CDR3 length is 12 residues. The DNA of the CDR3 is TGTGCCAGCATGGTAGGGGGCGGGGGCTACACCTTC. Protein sequence: CASMVGGGGYTF.

The V gene is TRBV29-1, the J gene TRBJ2-7; perhaps TRBD1 as D (7 bases). In germline, CDR1 is SQVTM, CDR2 ANQGSEA. V gave up 8 bases and J gave up 4 bases, with 21 bases separating them. The CDR3 is 14 amino acids. The CDR3 DNA sequence: TGCAGCAGTTTTAGGCAGGGGGGTATTTACGAGCAGTACTTC. It is translated as CSSFRQGGIYEQYF.

CDR3 sequence reads: CATSQPGSEQYF. CDR3 nucleotide sequence: TGTGCCACCAGCCAACCGGGGTCCGAGCAGTACTTC. The chain links TRBV24-1 to TRBJ2-7, with a possible D match to TRBD2 (5 bases). Deletions cut 7 bases from V and 6 bases from J, with 12 bases between. The CDR3 runs to 12 residues. The V gene's germline CDR1 is KGHDR and CDR2 SFDVKD.

The genes are TRBV7-6 and TRBJ2-5; 8 bases match TRBD2. The CDR3 extends over 16 amino acids. Germline CDR1 reads SGHVS; CDR2 reads FNYEAQ. Trimming at V came to 5 bases and at J to 4 bases, leaving 12 bases not matched to a gene. CDR3 DNA: TGTGCCAGCAGCAGACCAACCGCGGGGGGCGGAGAGACCCAGTACTTC. As protein: CASSRPTAGGGETQYF.

A word on this clonotype: A read error may account for a junction end that differs from germline. The chain recombines TRBV11-3 with TRBJ2-7; D is unclear. The CDR3 runs 14 residues. Per the germline V gene, CDR1 is SGHNT and CDR2 is YENEEA. This chain's CDR3 is CASSLSDFGCEQYF. CDR3 DNA sequence: TGCGCCAGCAGCTTATCTGACTTCGGGTGCGAGCAGTACTTC.

On this clonotype: Since a much larger clone is just one base distant, this may be a read error. Given the absence of the conserved phenylalanine or tryptophan at the CDR3 end, a read error is likely. This chain uses TRBV29-1 with TRBJ2-1; 10 bases match TRBD2. This CDR3 is 18 amino acids long. Germline V gives CDR1 SQVTM, CDR2 ANQGSEA. The junction had 12 bases not matched to a gene; V was cut back by 4 bases and J by 0 bases. The CDR3 DNA follows: TGCAGCGTTGGTGGGGTAGCGGGAGGCCTCAGCTCCTACAATGAGCAGTTCCTC. This sequence encodes CSVGGVAGGLSSYNEQFL.

Turning to this clonotype: An end of the junction differs from the germline gene, which may be a read error. The chain couples TRBV7-8 to TRBJ2-5; 11 positions match TRBD2. Germline CDR1 is SGHVS and CDR2 is FQNEAQ. The CDR3 contains 19 residues. The CDR3 reads CASSLRVGLAGGRGETQHF. In DNA form, the CDR3 reads TGTGCCAGCAGCTTACGAGTCGGGCTAGCGGGAGGTCGCGGGGAGACCCAGCACTTC. The variable domain in full, with the rest retrieved from reference TRBV7-8 and TRBJ2-5, is GAGVSQSPRYKVAKRGQDVALRCDPISGHVSLFWYQQALGQGPEFLTYFQNEAQLDKSGLPSDRFFAERPEGSVSTLKIQRTQQEDSAVYLCASSLRVGLAGGRGETQHFGPGTRLLVL.

In regard to this clonotype: A much larger clonotype is one base distant, so this may be a read error. The rearrangement joins TRBV5-6 to TRBJ2-3, with D possibly being TRBD2 (5 bases). CDR1 is SGHDT, CDR2 YYEEEE, per germline. Trimming stripped 2 bases from V and 8 bases from J, with 18 bases between. This CDR3 spans 15 amino acids. For the CDR3, the DNA is TGTGCCAGCAGCTTCACCGAGACTGGAGGAGGTACGCAGTATTTT. Its translation is CASSFTETGGGTQYF. Complete variable domain (other parts from reference TRBV5-6 and TRBJ2-3): DAGVTQSPTHLIKTRGQQVTLRCSPKSGHDTVSWYQQALGQGPQFIFQYYEEEERQRGNFPDRFSGHQFPNYSSELNVNALLLGDSALYLCASSFTETGGGTQYFGPGTRLTVL.

This clonotype appeared many times. The chain joins TRBV3-1 to TRBJ2-7; perhaps TRBD2 as D (5 bases). Trimming took off 3 bases at V and 11 bases at J, with 11 bases between the two ends. CDR1 and CDR2 (germline): LGHDT, YNNKEL (reference sequence). The CDR3 has 11 amino acids. This CDR3 reads CASSHGREEYF. In nucleotides, the CDR3 is TGTGCCAGCAGCCACGGACGGGAAGAGTACTTC.

There are a few counts of this clonotype. The rearrangement links TRBV10-3 to TRBJ1-5; D uncertain. Germline lookup yields CDR1 ENHRY and CDR2 SYGVKD. The CDR3 spans 13 residues. V gave up 7 bases and J gave up 0 bases, with 7 bases separating them. CDR3 in DNA: TGTGCCATCAAGGACGGTAGCAATCAGCCCCAGCATTTT. Protein: CAIKDGSNQPQHF.

This clonotype was recorded at least ten times. The chain joins TRBV6-5 to TRBJ2-7; D is perhaps TRBD2 (5 bases). There are 14 residues in the CDR3. V lost 2 bases and J lost 0, with 8 bases in between. Germline V gene lookup returns CDR1 MNHEY and CDR2 SVGAGI. Here the CDR3 reads CASSYAEASYEQYF. As DNA, the CDR3 is TGTGCCAGCAGTTACGCGGAGGCCTCCTACGAGCAGTACTTC.

This clonotype has just a few counts. The V and J genes are TRBV15 and TRBJ2-4; possibly TRBD1 or TRBD2 for D (5 bases each). CDR1 is LNHNV and CDR2 is YYDKDF in the germline V gene (reference sequence). V shed 5 bases and J shed 11 bases, with 13 bases lying between them. CDR3 length: 12 residues. CDR3 in amino acids: CATSVGDSFQYF. In nucleotides, the CDR3 is TGTGCCACCAGCGTGGGGGATAGCTTTCAGTACTTC. Combining the CDR3 with reference TRBV15 and TRBJ2-4 gives the whole variable domain DAMVIQNPRYQVTQFGKPVTLSCSQTLNHNVMYWYQQKSSQAPKLLFHYYDKDFNNEADTPDNFQSRRPNTSFCFLDIRSPGLGDTAMYLCATSVGDSFQYFGAGTRLSVL.